The entry that follows covers one TCR beta chain sequence. Trimming left V 0 bases short and J 3 bases short, with 12 bases between. Germline V CDR1 and CDR2: SGHKS, YYEKEE (reference sequence). The CDR3 spans 15 residues. These data originate in a study of cytomegalovirus exposure and HLA in healthy donors. The primer mix had 60 Vbeta and 13 Jbeta primers. Sequencing was performed with immunoSEQ multiplex PCR; in TCRdb, only in-frame clones are kept and a portion is missing. The top ten clones hold around 0.42% of a sample with some 200,000 clones, roughly 80% of them seen once. Sequenced material: PBMCs. The J gene is TRBJ1-2, the V gene TRBV5-5; D is perhaps TRBD1 (5 bases). The TCR originated in a male donor in good health and CMV-seropositive. In nucleotides, the CDR3 is TGTGCCAGCAGCTTGGAGGCAGGCAGGGACTATGGCTACACCTTC. Protein: CASSLEAGRDYGYTF.